This TCR beta chain was recorded in a study of control samples from healthy donors and cancer patients. Germline CDR1 and CDR2: LGHNA and YSLEER. The CDR3 runs 13 residues. The V end was cut by 3 bases, the J end by 8 bases, with 10 bases between. In this sample, this clone turned up a few times. The assay was immunoSEQ multiplex PCR, and TCRdb's table has in-frame clones only and misses some. The sample consists of 100,000 to 150,000 clones, less than 90% of them appearing once. This sequence originates from a man aged 18 to 30 in good health. The chain carries TRBV4-3 and TRBJ2-2; D gene ambiguous. What was sequenced was blood. The chain's CDR3 is CASSQPLRGELFF. The CDR3, as DNA: TGCGCCAGCAGCCAGCCACTCAGGGGGGAGCTGTTTTTT.